This T cell receptor (beta chain) was observed in a study of cytomegalovirus exposure and HLA in healthy donors. This clone was detected once. Antigen specificity is unknown. Findings and caveats of the study: Another analysis was done later, and it associated approximately 18,000 TCR beta sequences with HLA alleles at 0.05 false discovery rate.

The PCR contained 60 Vbeta and 13 Jbeta primers. TCRdb keeps only in-frame clones here, not all; method: immunoSEQ multiplex PCR. The data contain more than 150,000 clones, 83% of them singletons. Germline V gene data show CDR1 as SGDLS and CDR2 as YYNGEE. Trimming removed 1 base from V and 5 bases from J, with 12 bases in between. The CDR3 has 15 residues. The sequencing sample was made of PBMCs. The origin of this receptor is a man aged 45 to 65 in good health and CMV-seronegative. The chain couples TRBV9 to TRBJ2-2, with D maybe TRBD1 (7 bases). The CDR3 protein is CASSVSQGRTGELFF. The CDR3 DNA reads TGTGCCAGCAGCGTATCACAGGGGAGGACCGGGGAGCTGTTTTTT.